This record covers a single TCR beta chain. This clone was observed a handful of times. Its binding antigen is unknown. Nothing much larger sits one base from this clone, and base qualities are not available. The immunoSEQ Assay, a bias-controlled multiplex PCR, was used to amplify TCRbeta CDR3 regions from genomic DNA. Turning to the authors' computational methods: The number of nucleated cells in each sample was estimated from the amplification of reference gene primers within the assay. Sequence reads were collapsed and filtered to measure the absolute abundance of every unique TCRbeta CDR3 rearrangement. For each sample, productive Simpson clonality was calculated as the square root of Simpson's diversity index over productive rearrangements. The clones in this table, taken by TCRdb from immuneACCESS, are in-frame only. Not every clone is retained; where verified, under half of the shortfall comes from an unresolved V gene, and the cause of the rest is unknown. Clone size and V and J calls were adopted from that table, with D and trimming inferred from the DNA. The sample includes 140,000 or so clones, with about 85% observed a single time. The top ten clones comprise about 2.5% of the sample.

This sample is drawn from a study of blood T cell repertoires in COVID-19 (TCRdb year 2020). For the wider study: Samples covering the acute and convalescent phases of COVID-19 were provided by collaborators in the United States, Italy and Spain. The material from the prospective study consisted of cDNA or gDNA derived from T cells, B-cell-depleted T cells, or PBMCs. Deeply sampled blood TCRbeta repertoires from subjects exposed to, actively infected with, or recovered from COVID-19 were included in the dataset. The repertoires were released in a freely available public database intended as a resource for research on the immune response to SARS-CoV-2. Samples came from the ongoing ImmuneRACE study (first 160 participants) plus 1,254 subjects from 6 global collaborators. A de-identified subject ID, COVID-19 status, age in years and sex were almost always included in the sample metadata. Where available, HLA class I and class II types were obtained from metadata supplied by the sample provider rather than from assay-based typing.

The research as a whole found: Clinical and demographic metadata were provided uncurated, with the amount varying by source and participant.

One collaborating source in Seattle enrolled patients while the patients were actively infected and followed the patients over time throughout the course of disease. Collaborating institutions collected whole blood in K2EDTA tubes following their own protocols. For TCRbeta analysis, collaborators shipped samples as frozen whole blood, isolated PBMCs, or DNA extracted from either of those sample types. CDR1 and CDR2, per the germline V gene, are SGHRS and YFSETQ. Including the terminal cysteine and phenylalanine, the CDR3 comprises 17 residues. The retained sequence is limited to the CDR3, 51 bases, with the frame set at the first base. The junction shows trimming of 5 bases on V and 7 bases on J, plus 22 bases between the germline ends.

The rearranged chain carries TRBV5-1 and TRBJ1-6; the D segment could be TRBD1, given 5 matching bases. The receptor was isolated from a human donor with COVID-19, enrolled during active disease. The donor label of this sample is uncertain. The sample consisted of peripheral blood. The CDR3 here reads CASSFIQAQGGNSPLHF. The sequenced DNA: TGCGCCAGCAGTTTCATACAGGCCCAAGGCGGCAATTCACCCCTCCACTTT. When the CDR3 is completed using the reference TRBV5-1 and TRBJ1-6 genes on either side, the full variable domain is KAGVTQTPRYLIKTRGQQVTLSCSPISGHRSVSWYQQTPGQGLQFLFEYFSETQRNKGNFPGRFSGRQFSNSRSEMNVSTLELGDSALYLCASSFIQAQGGNSPLHFGNGTRLTVT.